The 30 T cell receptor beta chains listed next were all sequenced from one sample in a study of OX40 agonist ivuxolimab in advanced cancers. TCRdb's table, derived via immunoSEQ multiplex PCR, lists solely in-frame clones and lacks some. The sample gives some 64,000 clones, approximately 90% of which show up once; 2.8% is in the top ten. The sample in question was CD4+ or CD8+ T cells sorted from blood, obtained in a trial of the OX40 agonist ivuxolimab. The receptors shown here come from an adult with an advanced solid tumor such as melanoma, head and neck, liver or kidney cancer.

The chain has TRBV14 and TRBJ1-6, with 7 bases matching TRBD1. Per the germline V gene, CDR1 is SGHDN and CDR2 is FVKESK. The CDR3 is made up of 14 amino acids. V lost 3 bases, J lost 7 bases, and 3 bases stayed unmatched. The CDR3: CASSQTGRNSPLHF. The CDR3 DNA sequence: TGTGCCAGCAGCCAGACAGGGCGGAATTCACCCCTCCACTTT.

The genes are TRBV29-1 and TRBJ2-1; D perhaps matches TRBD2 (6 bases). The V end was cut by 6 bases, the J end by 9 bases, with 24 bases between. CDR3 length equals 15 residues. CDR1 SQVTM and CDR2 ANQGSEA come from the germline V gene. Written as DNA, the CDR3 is TGCAGCGTCCAACTGTTGGGGGGTAGCTCGGGTGAGCAGTTCTTC. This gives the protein CSVQLLGGSSGEQFF.

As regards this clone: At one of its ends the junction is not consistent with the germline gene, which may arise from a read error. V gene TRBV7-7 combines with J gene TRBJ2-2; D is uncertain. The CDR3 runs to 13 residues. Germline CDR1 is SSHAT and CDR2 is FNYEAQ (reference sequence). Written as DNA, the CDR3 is TGTGCTAGCAGCTTAGTTGGTCCCGGGGAGCTGTTTTTT. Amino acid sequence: CASSLVGPGELFF.

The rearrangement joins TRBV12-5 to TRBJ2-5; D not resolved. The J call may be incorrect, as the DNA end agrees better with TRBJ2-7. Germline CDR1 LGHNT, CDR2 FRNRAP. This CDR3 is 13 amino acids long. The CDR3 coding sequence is TGTGCTCCGGAGACGTCACCCAACTACGAGCAGTACTTC. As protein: CAPETSPNYEQYF.

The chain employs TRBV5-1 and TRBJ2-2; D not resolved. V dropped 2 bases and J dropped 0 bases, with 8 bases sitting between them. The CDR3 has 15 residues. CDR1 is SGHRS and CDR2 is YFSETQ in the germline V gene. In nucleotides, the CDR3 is TGCGCCAGCAGCTTCCCCGTAACGAACACCGGGGAGCTGTTTTTT. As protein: CASSFPVTNTGELFF.

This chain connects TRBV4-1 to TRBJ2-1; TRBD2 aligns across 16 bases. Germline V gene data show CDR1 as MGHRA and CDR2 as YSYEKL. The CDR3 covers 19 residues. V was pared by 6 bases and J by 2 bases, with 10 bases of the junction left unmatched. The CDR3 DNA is TGCGCCAGCAGTAAAACCGGGACTAGCGGGAGGGGGACCTACAATGAGCAGTTCTTC. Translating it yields CASSKTGTSGRGTYNEQFF.

CDR3 DNA sequence: TGCGCCAGCAGTGCCTCGATACTAGGGGGGCGTACTGAAGCTTTCTTT. This gives the protein CASSASILGGRTEAFF. The chain has TRBV10-1 and TRBJ1-1; TRBD1 is a possible D gene (6 bases). V shed 4 bases and J shed 5 bases, with 20 bases lying between them. The CDR3 covers 16 residues. Germline V gene data show CDR1 as WNHNN and CDR2 as SYGVQD (reference sequence).

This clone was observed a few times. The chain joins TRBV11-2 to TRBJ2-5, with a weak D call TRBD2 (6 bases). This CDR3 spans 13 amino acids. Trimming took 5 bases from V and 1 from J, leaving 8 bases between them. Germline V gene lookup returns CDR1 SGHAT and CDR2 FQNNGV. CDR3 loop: CASSTGSQETQYF. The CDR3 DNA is TGTGCCAGCAGCACCGGGAGCCAAGAGACCCAGTACTTC. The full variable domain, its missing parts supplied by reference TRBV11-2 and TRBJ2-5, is EAGVAQSPRYKIIEKRQSVAFWCNPISGHATLYWYQQILGQGPKLLIQFQNNGVVDDSQLPKDRFSAERLKGVDSTLKIQPAKLEDSAVYLCASSTGSQETQYFGPGTRLLVL.

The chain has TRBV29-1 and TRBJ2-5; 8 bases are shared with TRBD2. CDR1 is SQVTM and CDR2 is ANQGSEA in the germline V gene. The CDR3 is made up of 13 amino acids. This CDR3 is CTVSLADGETQYF. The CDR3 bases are TGCACCGTCTCACTAGCGGATGGGGAGACCCAGTACTTC.

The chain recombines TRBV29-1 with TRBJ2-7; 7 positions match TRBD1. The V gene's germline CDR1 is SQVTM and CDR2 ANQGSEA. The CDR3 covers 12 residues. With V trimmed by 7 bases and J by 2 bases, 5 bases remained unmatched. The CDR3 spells CSAETGTYEQYF. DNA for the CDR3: TGCAGCGCCGAGACAGGGACCTACGAGCAGTACTTC.

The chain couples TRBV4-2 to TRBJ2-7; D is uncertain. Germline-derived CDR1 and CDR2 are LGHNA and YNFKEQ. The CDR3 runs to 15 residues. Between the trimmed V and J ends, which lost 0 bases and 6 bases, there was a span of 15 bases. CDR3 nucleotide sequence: TGTGCCAGCAGCCAAGAATTAGTTGGGGTCGCCGAGCAGTACTTC. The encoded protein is CASSQELVGVAEQYF.

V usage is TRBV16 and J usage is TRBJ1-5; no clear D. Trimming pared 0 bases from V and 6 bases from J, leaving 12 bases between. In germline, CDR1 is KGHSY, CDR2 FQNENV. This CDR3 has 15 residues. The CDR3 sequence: CASSQSSEGGQPQHF. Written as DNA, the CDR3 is TGTGCCAGCAGCCAATCGTCAGAGGGAGGTCAGCCCCAGCATTTT.

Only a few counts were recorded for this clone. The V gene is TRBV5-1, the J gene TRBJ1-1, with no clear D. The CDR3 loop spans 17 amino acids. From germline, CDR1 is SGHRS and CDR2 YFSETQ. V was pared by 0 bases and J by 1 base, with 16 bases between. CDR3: CASSLGYRAAKNTEAFF. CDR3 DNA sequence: TGCGCCAGCAGCTTGGGCTATAGGGCGGCAAAGAACACTGAAGCTTTCTTT. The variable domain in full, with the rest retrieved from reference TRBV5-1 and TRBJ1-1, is KAGVTQTPRYLIKTRGQQVTLSCSPISGHRSVSWYQQTPGQGLQFLFEYFSETQRNKGNFPGRFSGRQFSNSRSEMNVSTLELGDSALYLCASSLGYRAAKNTEAFFGQGTRLTVV.

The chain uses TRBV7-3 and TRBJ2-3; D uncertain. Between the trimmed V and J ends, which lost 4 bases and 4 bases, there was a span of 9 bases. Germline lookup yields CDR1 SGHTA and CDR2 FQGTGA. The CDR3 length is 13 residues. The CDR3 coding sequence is TGTGCCAGCAGCTCTTATAACGCAGATACGCAGTATTTT. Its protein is CASSSYNADTQYF.

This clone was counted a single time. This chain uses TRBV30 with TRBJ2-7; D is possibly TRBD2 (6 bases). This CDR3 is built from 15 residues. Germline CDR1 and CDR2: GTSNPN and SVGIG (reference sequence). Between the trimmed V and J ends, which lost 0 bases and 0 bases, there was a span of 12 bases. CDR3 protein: CAWSVGTFRSYEQYF. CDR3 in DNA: TGTGCCTGGAGTGTAGGGACTTTCCGCTCCTACGAGCAGTACTTC. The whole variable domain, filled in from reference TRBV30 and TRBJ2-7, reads SQTIHQWPATLVQPVGSPLSLECTVEGTSNPNLYWYRQAAGRGLQLLFYSVGIGQISSEVPQNLSASRPQDRQFILSSKKLLLSDSGFYLCAWSVGTFRSYEQYFGPGTRLTVT.

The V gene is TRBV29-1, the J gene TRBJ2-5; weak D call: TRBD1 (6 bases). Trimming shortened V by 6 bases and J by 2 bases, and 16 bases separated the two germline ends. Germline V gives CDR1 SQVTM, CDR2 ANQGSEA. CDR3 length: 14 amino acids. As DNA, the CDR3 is TGCAGCGTCAGAACGGGACACCTACAAGAGACCCAGTACTTC. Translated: CSVRTGHLQETQYF. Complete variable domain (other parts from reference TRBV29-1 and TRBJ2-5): SAVISQKPSRDICQRGTSLTIQCQVDSQVTMMFWYRQQPGQSLTLIATANQGSEATYESGFVIDKFPISRPNLTFSTLTVSNMSPEDSSIYLCSVRTGHLQETQYFGPGTRLLVL.

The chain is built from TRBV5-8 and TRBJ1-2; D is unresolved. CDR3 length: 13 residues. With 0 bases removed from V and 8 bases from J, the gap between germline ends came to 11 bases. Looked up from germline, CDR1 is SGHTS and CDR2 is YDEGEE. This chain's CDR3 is CASSLVQQRGYTF. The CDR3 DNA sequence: TGTGCCAGCAGCTTGGTGCAACAGCGGGGCTACACCTTC.

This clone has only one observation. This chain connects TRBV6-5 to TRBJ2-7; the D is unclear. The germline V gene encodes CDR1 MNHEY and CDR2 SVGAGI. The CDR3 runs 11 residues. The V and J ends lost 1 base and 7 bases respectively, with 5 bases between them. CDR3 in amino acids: CASSYYGEQYF. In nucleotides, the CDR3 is TGTGCCAGCAGTTACTATGGGGAGCAGTACTTC.

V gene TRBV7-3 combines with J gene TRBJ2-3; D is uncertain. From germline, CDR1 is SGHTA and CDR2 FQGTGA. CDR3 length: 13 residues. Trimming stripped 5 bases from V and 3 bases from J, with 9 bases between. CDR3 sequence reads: CASSRSRTDTQYF. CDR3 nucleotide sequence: TGTGCCAGCAGCCGATCTAGAACAGATACGCAGTATTTT.

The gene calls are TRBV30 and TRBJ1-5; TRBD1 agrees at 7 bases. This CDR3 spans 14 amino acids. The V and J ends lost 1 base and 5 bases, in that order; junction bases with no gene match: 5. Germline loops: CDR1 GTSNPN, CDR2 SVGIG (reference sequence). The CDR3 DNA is TGTGCCTGGAGTGCCGACAGGGAGGATCAGCCCCAGCATTTT. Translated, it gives CAWSADREDQPQHF.

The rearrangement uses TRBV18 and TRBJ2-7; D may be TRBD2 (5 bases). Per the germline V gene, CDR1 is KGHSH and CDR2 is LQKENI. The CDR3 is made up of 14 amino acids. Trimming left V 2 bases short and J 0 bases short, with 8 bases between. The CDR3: CASSPLEDSYEQYF. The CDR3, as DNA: TGTGCCAGCTCACCATTGGAGGACTCCTACGAGCAGTACTTC. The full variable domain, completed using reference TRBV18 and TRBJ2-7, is NAGVMQNPRHLVRRRGQEARLRCSPMKGHSHVYWYRQLPEEGLKFMVYLQKENIIDESGMPKERFSAEFPKEGPSILRIQQVVRGDSAAYFCASSPLEDSYEQYFGPGTRLTVT.

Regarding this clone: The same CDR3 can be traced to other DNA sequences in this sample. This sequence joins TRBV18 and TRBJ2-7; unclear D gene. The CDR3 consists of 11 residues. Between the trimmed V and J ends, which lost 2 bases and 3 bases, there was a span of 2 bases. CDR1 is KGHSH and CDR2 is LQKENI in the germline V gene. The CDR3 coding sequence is TGTGCCAGCTCACCAGACTACGAGCAGTACTTC. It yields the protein CASSPDYEQYF. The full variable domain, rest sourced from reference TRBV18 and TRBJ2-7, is NAGVMQNPRHLVRRRGQEARLRCSPMKGHSHVYWYRQLPEEGLKFMVYLQKENIIDESGMPKERFSAEFPKEGPSILRIQQVVRGDSAAYFCASSPDYEQYFGPGTRLTVT.

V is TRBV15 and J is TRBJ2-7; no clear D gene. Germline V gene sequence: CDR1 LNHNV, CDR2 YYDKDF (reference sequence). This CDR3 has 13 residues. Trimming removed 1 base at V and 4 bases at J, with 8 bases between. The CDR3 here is CATSRGWGYEQYF. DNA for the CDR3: TGTGCCACCAGCAGAGGATGGGGTTACGAGCAGTACTTC. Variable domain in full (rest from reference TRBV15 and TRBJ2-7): DAMVIQNPRYQVTQFGKPVTLSCSQTLNHNVMYWYQQKSSQAPKLLFHYYDKDFNNEADTPDNFQSRRPNTSFCFLDIRSPGLGDTAMYLCATSRGWGYEQYFGPGTRLTVT.

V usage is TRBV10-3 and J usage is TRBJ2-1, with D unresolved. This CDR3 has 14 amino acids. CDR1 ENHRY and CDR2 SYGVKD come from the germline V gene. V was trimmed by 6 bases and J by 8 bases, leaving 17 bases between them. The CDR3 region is CAIRSYMSRDEQFF. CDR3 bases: TGTGCCATCAGGTCCTATATGTCCCGGGATGAGCAGTTCTTC.

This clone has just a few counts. For the CDR3, the DNA is TGTGCCACGTCCCGGGACAGGGGCACTGAAGCTTTCTTT. This codes for CATSRDRGTEAFF. The chain joins TRBV19 to TRBJ1-1; 10 bases match TRBD1. Germline V lookup: CDR1 LNHDA, CDR2 SQIVND (reference sequence). With V trimmed by 10 bases and J by 4 bases, 6 bases remained unmatched. This CDR3 is 13 amino acids long.

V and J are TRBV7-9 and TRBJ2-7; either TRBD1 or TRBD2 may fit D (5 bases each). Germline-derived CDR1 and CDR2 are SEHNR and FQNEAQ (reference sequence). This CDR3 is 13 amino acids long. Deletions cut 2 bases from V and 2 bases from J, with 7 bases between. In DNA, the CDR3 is TGTGCCAGCAGCTTACAGGGACCCTACGAGCAGTACTTC. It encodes CASSLQGPYEQYF.

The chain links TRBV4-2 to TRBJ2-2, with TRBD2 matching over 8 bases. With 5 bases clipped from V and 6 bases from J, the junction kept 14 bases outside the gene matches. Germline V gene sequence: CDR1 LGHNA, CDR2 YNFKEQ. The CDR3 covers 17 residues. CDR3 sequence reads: CASSFLTAGVSSGELFF. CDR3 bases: TGTGCCAGCAGCTTTCTAACAGCGGGAGTTAGCTCCGGGGAGCTGTTTTTT.

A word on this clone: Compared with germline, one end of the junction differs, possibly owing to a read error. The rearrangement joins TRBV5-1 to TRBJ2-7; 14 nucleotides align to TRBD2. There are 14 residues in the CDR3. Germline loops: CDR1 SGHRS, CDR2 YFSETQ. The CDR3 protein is CASTLGTSGSRFNF. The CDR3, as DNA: TGCGCCAGCACCCTCGGGACTAGCGGGAGCCGGTTTAACTTC. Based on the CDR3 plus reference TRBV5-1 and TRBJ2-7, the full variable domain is KAGVTQTPRYLIKTRGQQVTLSCSPISGHRSVSWYQQTPGQGLQFLFEYFSETQRNKGNFPGRFSGRQFSNSRSEMNVSTLELGDSALYLCASTLGTSGSRFNFGPGTRLTVT.

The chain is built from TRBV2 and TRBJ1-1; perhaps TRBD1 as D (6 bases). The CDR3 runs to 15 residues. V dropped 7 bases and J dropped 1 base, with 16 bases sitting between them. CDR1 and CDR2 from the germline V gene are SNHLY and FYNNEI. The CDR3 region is CASKARGGGNTEAFF. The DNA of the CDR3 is TGTGCCAGCAAAGCCAGGGGAGGGGGGAACACTGAAGCTTTCTTT.

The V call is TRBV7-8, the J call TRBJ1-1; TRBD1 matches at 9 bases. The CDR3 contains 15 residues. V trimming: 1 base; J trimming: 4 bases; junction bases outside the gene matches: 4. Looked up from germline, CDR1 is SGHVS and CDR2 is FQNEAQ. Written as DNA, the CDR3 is TGTGCCAGCAGCTTAGTACAGGGGGCTACCACTGAAGCTTTCTTT. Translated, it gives CASSLVQGATTEAFF. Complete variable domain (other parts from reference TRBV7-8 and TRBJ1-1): GAGVSQSPRYKVAKRGQDVALRCDPISGHVSLFWYQQALGQGPEFLTYFQNEAQLDKSGLPSDRFFAERPEGSVSTLKIQRTQQEDSAVYLCASSLVQGATTEAFFGQGTRLTVV.